These T cell receptor beta chains were read from a single sample in a study of response to subunit inactivated influenza vaccine. Using its own MiXCR run on the RT-PCR reads, TCRdb lists one record per CDR3 protein. The sample lists roughly 500,000 distinct CDR3 sequences, about 15% occurring once. The specimen was CD4+ T cells sorted from PBMCs, collected around 25 months after vaccination. These receptors were obtained from a man aged 50 to 69 who received an inactivated influenza vaccine. CDR3s leave out the opening cysteine and the closing phenylalanine or tryptophan.

j_call | v_call | cdr3_aa
TRBJ2-7 | TRBV12-3/TRBV12-4 | ASSSLTNYEQY
TRBJ1-6 | TRBV14 | ASSQVQVSNSPLH
TRBJ2-1 | TRBV28 | ASSLYPPGSSYNEQF
TRBJ1-5 | TRBV20-1 | SARDLTGQGFQPQH
TRBJ2-7 | TRBV7-2 | ASSKTGGTYEQY
TRBJ2-2 | TRBV7-9 | ASSLPATGELF
TRBJ2-6 | TRBV5-1 | ASSLVAGGTGANVLT
TRBJ1-2 | TRBV3-1 | ASSQDATGRGYT
TRBJ2-5 | TRBV3-1 | ASSQDPGAGTQY
TRBJ1-1 | TRBV6-5 | ASVLTGPAEAF
TRBJ2-5 | TRBV20-1 | SATSGTSQY
TRBJ1-1 | TRBV5-1 | ASSLAEGGTEAF
TRBJ1-5 | TRBV18 | ASSPGTGNQPQH
TRBJ1-3 | TRBV6-5 | ASSSDRRSGNTIY
TRBJ2-7 | TRBV10-3 | AIRYGSDSYEQY
TRBJ2-7 | TRBV7-6 | ASSDKLREGTYEQY
TRBJ2-1 | TRBV4-1 | ASSLGTSGVSHEQF
TRBJ1-2 | TRBV6-5 | ASSYAQGRGYT
TRBJ2-7 | TRBV6-5 | ASISRQGLTYEQY
TRBJ2-1 | TRBV4-3 | ASSQGMGDTYNEQF
TRBJ2-2 | TRBV10-2 | ASRGDSGTTGELF
TRBJ2-1 | TRBV6-2/TRBV6-3 | ASRRLAGSSYNEQF
TRBJ2-2 | TRBV6-5 | ASSYSPSGSGTGELF
TRBJ1-2 | TRBV3-1 | ASSQGQSYGYT
TRBJ2-5 | TRBV7-9 | ASSQGQSGGETQY
TRBJ2-7 | TRBV20-1 | SAPPPPRGEQY
TRBJ1-1 | TRBV9 | ASSALEGSEAF
TRBJ1-2 | TRBV28 | AILSGTSYGYT
TRBJ1-5 | TRBV6-2/TRBV6-3 | ASRGTLVYSNQPQH
TRBJ1-1 | TRBV28 | ASTNRGYKNF
TRBJ2-1 | TRBV20-1 | SARRVTSGRAGEQF
TRBJ1-2 | TRBV12-3/TRBV12-4 | ASSLEGANNYGYT
TRBJ1-4 | TRBV30 | AWSVLGEKLF
TRBJ2-2 | TRBV7-2 | ASSLWANANTGELF
TRBJ2-2 | TRBV5-1 | ASSLRQGNTGELF
TRBJ1-5 | TRBV5-1 | ASSLGAGGDQPQH
TRBJ2-7 | TRBV6-5 | ASSYSRGAYQQY
TRBJ2-3 | TRBV29-1 | SVDRTANTDTQY
TRBJ1-2 | TRBV6-2/TRBV6-3 | ASTQYGPSTGNYGYT
TRBJ2-7 | TRBV15 | ATSRAGVASYEQY
TRBJ2-7 | TRBV6-6 | ASSPSEHEQY
TRBJ2-7 | TRBV20-1 | SAPIWQGAHEQY
TRBJ2-3 | TRBV12-3/TRBV12-4 | ASAFPTDTQY
TRBJ2-5 | TRBV5-1 | ASSSQESGINLETQY
TRBJ2-1 | TRBV6-5 | ASSARNEQF
TRBJ2-3 | TRBV4-1 | ASSRDRYTDTQY
TRBJ2-2 | TRBV7-9 | ASPPRQGVLNTGELF
TRBJ2-1 | TRBV20-1 | SATSGRPLHEQF
TRBJ2-7 | TRBV6-2/TRBV6-3 | ASSYGDGGEQY
TRBJ2-1 | TRBV24-1 | ATSEEGQGVGNEQF
TRBJ2-1 | TRBV5-1 | ASSSTSGYYNEQF
TRBJ2-1 | TRBV20-1 | SASLAGVKNEQF
TRBJ1-1 | TRBV7-9 | ASSFLTGGLNTEAF